Below, one TCR beta chain is given with its context. The CDR3 contains 13 residues. With 2 bases removed from V and 6 bases from J, the gap between germline ends came to 10 bases. The germline gives CDR1 ENHRY, CDR2 SYGVKD. Treatment: roughly 19 received Ad26.COV2.S at low or high dose, single or two shots; several received placebo; per-sample allocation not given. The investigators took samples on day 63 after the first vaccine or placebo injection. The repertoire was sequenced with immunoSEQ multiplex PCR; TCRdb's copy has only in-frame clones and lacks some. The profile covers 360,000 or so clones, with 70% to 90% appearing a single time and 1.9% taken by the ten largest. The sample comes from a study of Ad26.COV2.S vaccination and SARS-CoV-2 variants.

The source was peripheral blood, collected in a trial of Ad26.COV2.S vaccine versus placebo. The receptor was isolated from a person between 18 and 65 years old who received the Ad26.COV2.S COVID-19 vaccine or a placebo. The chain combines TRBV10-3 with TRBJ1-2; D is unclear. CDR3 in amino acids: CAISEMVDNGYTF. The CDR3 nucleotides are TGTGCCATCAGTGAGATGGTCGACAATGGCTACACCTTC.